This T cell receptor (beta chain) was identified in a study of tumor-infiltrating lymphocytes in primary liver carcinoma. Study results and caveats: Presence in all five tumor regions was observed for only about 7-25% of top clones.

With a constant-region primer, TCR beta cDNA was made from 400 to 550 ng of total RNA. Employing slightly modified ARM-PCR, three nested multiplex PCR rounds were run, and these gave rise to the TCR beta libraries. Two initial PCR rounds of roughly 10 cycles each paired TRBV1-TRBV30 forward primers with a C-beta reverse primer. TCRdb ran MiXCR on the multiplex PCR reads and lists one entry per CDR3 protein. The sample has approximately 110,000 distinct CDR3 sequences; 64% are singletons. The germline gives CDR1 MDHEN, CDR2 SYDVKM. The CDR3 sequence is 15 residues long. Without any cell sorting, about 19-32 mg of bulk tissue yielded co-extracted RNA and DNA. Details on this clonotype: No antigen is known for it. The junction and the germline gene differ at one end; a read error may be behind it.

The receptor was derived from a woman aged 60 to 75 with primary liver carcinoma and hepatitis B virus infection. What was sequenced was liver tumor tissue from sampling region 3. Subset noted: tumor region T3, left-lateral pole. V is TRBV28 and J is TRBJ2-1; unclear D gene. Written as DNA, the CDR3 is TGTGCCAGCAGTTTATTTACAGTTCTTGACAATGGGCAGTTCTTC. It translates to CASSLFTVLDNGQFF.